A single sample gave rise to the 30 T cell receptor beta chains below, sequenced in a study of T cells in Graves' hyperthyroidism and ophthalmopathy. Researchers amplified the TCR beta CDR3 regions from RNA transcripts. TCR CDR3 underwent first-round RT-PCR with the HTBI primer set. MiXCR, applied by TCRdb to the multiplex PCR reads, yields one record per CDR3 protein. The table has 500,000 to 750,000 distinct CDR3 sequences, 40% to 55% seen once. Sequenced material: peripheral blood or thyroid tissue (not recorded which). These receptors were taken from a woman under 30 with Graves' hyperthyroidism.

The chain carries TRBV20-1 and TRBJ1-4; no clear D gene. This CDR3 spans 14 amino acids. The ends were cut back, 3 bases at V and 0 bases at J, with 8 bases in the middle. Germline V CDR1 and CDR2: DFQATT, SNEGSKA (reference sequence). In DNA, the CDR3 is TGCAGTGCTAGTGGTTTTGCAACTAATGAAAAACTGTTTTTT. Protein product: CSASGFATNEKLFF.

This clonotype came up many times. This chain joins TRBV5-4 and TRBJ2-5; D gene ambiguous. From germline, CDR1 is SGHNT and CDR2 YYREEE (reference sequence). CDR3 size: 14 residues. V lost 1 base, J lost 4 bases, and 11 bases lay in between. The CDR3 loop is CASSLLTDGETQYF. For the CDR3, the DNA is TGTGCCAGCAGCTTGCTGACGGACGGAGAGACCCAGTACTTC.

Many counts were recorded for this clonotype. As DNA, the CDR3 is TGCAGTGCCGAGAGGCAGGGGGCGGCGGCGCAAGAGACCCAGTACTTC. This translates into CSAERQGAAAQETQYF. The chain couples TRBV20-1 to TRBJ2-5, with 8 positions matching TRBD1. The CDR3 consists of 16 residues. V lost 6 bases, J lost 2 bases, and 14 bases stayed unmatched. Germline CDR1 reads DFQATT; CDR2 reads SNEGSKA (reference sequence).

V is TRBV20-1 and J is TRBJ2-7, with D possibly being TRBD1 or TRBD2 (5 bases each). The CDR3 extends over 11 amino acids. Germline V gene data show CDR1 as DFQATT and CDR2 as SNEGSKA (reference sequence). This CDR3 is CSVRDPNEQYF. CDR3 DNA: TGCAGCGTCCGGGACCCTAATGAGCAGTACTTC.

In the case of this clonotype: At one of its ends the junction is not consistent with the germline gene, which may arise from a read error. The chain couples TRBV10-3 to TRBJ2-7; 7 bases agree with TRBD1. Per germline, CDR1 ENHRY and CDR2 SYGVKD. The CDR3 loop spans 15 amino acids. The CDR3 region has the DNA TGTGCCATCAGTGGGGACAGCGCCAATACCTACGAGCTGTACTTC. Its translation: CAISGDSANTYELYF.

J is TRBJ2-7 and V is TRBV20-1, with D possibly matching TRBD2 (5 bases). V lost 5 bases to trimming and J lost 7 bases, with 9 bases between them. Per germline, CDR1 DFQATT and CDR2 SNEGSKA (reference sequence). This CDR3 region has 10 residues. The CDR3 region has the DNA TGCAGTGCTTGGAGGAATGAGCAGTACTTC. Its protein is CSAWRNEQYF.

This chain joins TRBV2 and TRBJ1-5; D is uncertain. Germline loops: CDR1 SNHLY, CDR2 FYNNEI. The CDR3 contains 12 residues. The DNA for the CDR3 is TGTGCTAGAGGTGGGGTCAATCAGCCCCAGCATTTT. The encoded protein is CARGGVNQPQHF.

This rearrangement joins TRBV20-1 to TRBJ1-1, with D possibly matching TRBD1 (6 bases). From germline, CDR1 is DFQATT and CDR2 SNEGSKA (reference sequence). The ends were cut back, 5 bases at V and 1 base at J, with 23 bases in the middle. The CDR3 is 17 amino acids. The CDR3 is CSARTRDAGAENTEAFF. The CDR3 DNA reads TGCAGTGCTCGTACCCGGGACGCGGGGGCGGAGAACACTGAAGCTTTCTTT.

This clonotype was seen at least ten times. This chain uses TRBV29-1 with TRBJ1-4; D unclear. CDR3 length: 12 residues. Germline loops: CDR1 SQVTM, CDR2 ANQGSEA. The V gene lost 5 bases and the J gene lost 7 bases, with 11 bases spanning the gap. The CDR3 loop reads CSVPGVSEKLFF. For the CDR3, the DNA is TGCAGCGTTCCCGGGGTTTCTGAAAAACTGTTTTTT.

Here the CDR3 DNA reads TGTGCCAGCACCGAACTGGAGAGGGGTAGCAATCAGCCCCAGCATTTT. This encodes CASTELERGSNQPQHF. The V gene is TRBV2, the J gene TRBJ1-5; D perhaps matches TRBD1 (5 bases). Trimming stripped 7 bases from V and 0 bases from J, with 16 bases between. Per germline, CDR1 SNHLY and CDR2 FYNNEI. The CDR3 is 16 amino acids.

This clonotype was seen a single time. The gene calls are TRBV20-1 and TRBJ1-5; a weak D match, TRBD1 (5 bases). CDR1 is DFQATT, CDR2 SNEGSKA, per germline (reference sequence). The CDR3 is 14 residues long. V was clipped by 0 bases and J by 0 bases, with 6 bases between them. The chain's CDR3 is CSARDGTSNQPQHF. The CDR3 DNA reads TGCAGTGCTAGAGACGGGACTAGCAATCAGCCCCAGCATTTT.

The V and J genes are TRBV20-1 and TRBJ1-4, with 7 bases fitting TRBD1. Per germline, CDR1 DFQATT and CDR2 SNEGSKA (reference sequence). V trimming: 0 bases; J trimming: 8 bases; junction bases outside the gene matches: 15. This CDR3 has 17 residues. CDR3 nucleotides: TGCAGTGCTAGAGAAGGGCTAGCGGGACAGTTTTCCGAAAAACTGTTTTTT. Protein sequence: CSAREGLAGQFSEKLFF.

This clonotype was observed at least ten times. The rearrangement joins TRBV29-1 to TRBJ1-4; 9 bases are shared with TRBD1. V lost 0 bases, J lost 8 bases, and 7 bases stayed unmatched. The CDR3 runs 15 residues. Per germline, CDR1 SQVTM and CDR2 ANQGSEA. DNA of the CDR3: TGCAGCGTTGAAGACCCGGGACAGGGAAGGGAAAAACTGTTTTTT. Encoded protein: CSVEDPGQGREKLFF.

Many counts were recorded for this clonotype. V gene TRBV5-1 combines with J gene TRBJ1-2, with TRBD1 identical over 11 bases. The V gene end was trimmed by 3 bases and the J gene end by 3 bases; junction bases not matched to a gene: 4. The CDR3 is 15 amino acids. Looked up from germline, CDR1 is SGHRS and CDR2 is YFSETQ. The CDR3 bases are TGCGCCAGCAGCTCGGGACAGGGGGGACACTATGGCTACACCTTC. It translates to CASSSGQGGHYGYTF. Full variable domain (missing parts from reference TRBV5-1 and TRBJ1-2): KAGVTQTPRYLIKTRGQQVTLSCSPISGHRSVSWYQQTPGQGLQFLFEYFSETQRNKGNFPGRFSGRQFSNSRSEMNVSTLELGDSALYLCASSSGQGGHYGYTFGSGTRLTVV.

This clonotype has at least ten counts. The V and J genes are TRBV12-3 or TRBV12-4 and TRBJ1-1; 7 bases line up with TRBD1. Losses at the gene ends were 6 bases for V and 2 bases for J; bases not matched to a gene: 9. The CDR3 length is 15 residues. This CDR3 is CASSFPGQTNTEAFF. The CDR3 nucleotides are TGTGCCAGCAGCTTTCCGGGACAGACTAACACTGAAGCTTTCTTT.

A remark on this clonotype: Because the CDR3 is missing its conserved closing phenylalanine or tryptophan, this is likely a read error. Because the CDR3's place on the DNA is in doubt, the DNA is left out and the CDR3 is given as listed by TCRdb. The V and J genes are TRBV2 and TRBJ1-4; the table's D call, TRBD1, has no DNA check behind it. The CDR3 comprises 9 residues, both ends counted. Germline CDR1 SNHLY, CDR2 FYNNEI. CDR3 sequence reads: CASSERTVL.

This clonotype was detected many times. The junction departs from germline at one end; a sequencing error may be responsible. This chain connects TRBV4-1 to TRBJ1-1; 8 bases align to TRBD1. Germline CDR1 MGHRA, CDR2 YSYEKL. The CDR3 loop spans 15 amino acids. In DNA, the CDR3 is TGTGCCAGCAGCTTAAGGGACAGGCTGAACACTGAAGCTTTCTTT. Its protein product is CASSLRDRLNTEAFF.

The sample holds many counts of this clonotype. The V call is TRBV20-1, the J call TRBJ1-5; perhaps TRBD1 as D (6 bases). The CDR3 extends over 16 amino acids. The germline gives CDR1 DFQATT, CDR2 SNEGSKA (reference sequence). The V end lost 6 bases, the J end lost 0 bases, and 18 bases lay between the germline ends. CDR3 in amino acids: CSAQGGVLSSNQPQHF. CDR3 sequence (DNA): TGCAGTGCCCAAGGGGGGGTTCTATCTAGCAATCAGCCCCAGCATTTT.

This clonotype was picked up many times. The V gene is TRBV11-2, the J gene TRBJ1-1, with TRBD1 identical over 8 bases. After removal of 1 base from V and 6 bases from J, the junction contained 10 bases not matched to a gene. This CDR3 comprises 16 residues. The V gene's germline CDR1 is SGHAT and CDR2 FQNNGV. CDR3 residues: CASSLVGIRGQAEAFF. The CDR3 nucleotides are TGTGCCAGCAGCTTAGTGGGTATCAGGGGGCAGGCTGAAGCTTTCTTT.

The table lists this clonotype with many counts. The V gene is TRBV25-1, the J gene TRBJ1-1, with TRBD1 identical over 7 bases. With 5 bases clipped from V and 4 bases from J, the junction kept 7 bases outside the gene matches. This CDR3 is 14 amino acids long. Germline V gene lookup returns CDR1 MGHDK and CDR2 SYGVNS. The CDR3 nucleotides read TGTGCCAGCAGTACGACAGGGTATGGCACTGAAGCTTTCTTT. Translating it yields CASSTTGYGTEAFF.

The chain couples TRBV3-1 to TRBJ2-7; 8 bases are a match to TRBD2. The CDR3 contains 14 residues. Germline V gene lookup returns CDR1 LGHDT and CDR2 YNNKEL (reference sequence). The V and J ends lost 1 base and 5 bases, in that order; junction bases with no gene match: 4. CDR3 DNA sequence: TGTGCCAGCAGCCAAGCGGGAGGGACCAACGAGCAGTACTTC. As protein: CASSQAGGTNEQYF.

The table lists this clonotype with a few counts. The chain carries TRBV3-1 and TRBJ2-5, with unresolved D. V gave up 0 bases and J gave up 1 base, with 12 bases separating them. Germline assignment: CDR1 LGHDT and CDR2 YNNKEL (reference sequence). The CDR3 is made up of 16 amino acids. The CDR3 nucleotides are TGTGCCAGCAGCCAAGACAGACGCTCCCCCCAAGAGACCCAGTACTTC. Protein product: CASSQDRRSPQETQYF.

Concerning this clonotype itself: A read error is possible here, since a much larger clone lies one base away. The CDR3 DNA reads as TGTGCCGGCAGCCAGAGTGGGACTAGCGGGAGCTACGAGCAGTACTTC. Its protein is CAGSQSGTSGSYEQYF. This rearrangement joins TRBV7-6 to TRBJ2-7, with 14 positions matching TRBD2. Germline CDR1 is SGHVS and CDR2 is FNYEAQ. The CDR3 is made up of 16 amino acids.

The gene calls are TRBV7-2 and TRBJ1-5; 8 nucleotides align to TRBD1. Germline CDR1 is SGHTA and CDR2 is FQGNSA. The CDR3 is 16 residues long. Unmatched junction bases numbered 7, after V lost 6 bases and J lost 0 bases. The CDR3 protein is CASSYSTGDSNQPQHF. The CDR3 nucleotides read TGTGCCAGCAGTTACTCGACAGGGGATAGCAATCAGCCCCAGCATTTT.

This clonotype has at least ten counts. This chain joins TRBV12-3 or TRBV12-4 and TRBJ1-2; D remains unclear. Trimming took off 3 bases at V and 4 bases at J, with 12 bases between the two ends. CDR3 length: 14 amino acids. This chain's CDR3 is CASSFEGTPYGYTF. The CDR3 DNA is TGTGCCAGCAGTTTCGAGGGCACTCCCTATGGCTACACCTTC.

The chain employs TRBV7-2 and TRBJ2-7, with unresolved D. V lost 6 bases, J lost 7 bases, and 16 bases lay in between. Germline V gene data show CDR1 as SGHTA and CDR2 as FQGNSA. CDR3 length: 13 residues. In DNA form, the CDR3 reads TGTGCCAGCAGTAACTACCTTAACAATGAGCAGTACTTC. This encodes CASSNYLNNEQYF.

As concerns this clonotype: This could be a read error, since a much larger clone is one nucleotide away. The CDR3 carries no conserved terminal phenylalanine or tryptophan, so it likely arises from a read error. Here the CDR3 reads CASSFRLAGGPYEQYL. The DNA for the CDR3 is TGTGCCAGCAGCTTCCGTTTAGCGGGAGGGCCCTACGAGCAGTACCTC. The chain recombines TRBV7-8 with TRBJ2-7; 11 nucleotides agree with TRBD2. Trimming took 3 bases from V and 2 from J; bases not matched to a gene: 6. The V gene's germline CDR1 is SGHVS and CDR2 FQNEAQ. CDR3 size: 16 residues.

The chain couples TRBV20-1 to TRBJ2-1, with D possibly matching TRBD1 (6 bases). Trimming removed 0 bases from V and 10 bases from J, with 19 bases in between. Germline V gene lookup returns CDR1 DFQATT and CDR2 SNEGSKA (reference sequence). This CDR3 contains 15 residues. The CDR3 reads CSARDLSPGANEQFF. CDR3 DNA: TGCAGTGCTAGAGATCTTTCCCCAGGGGCGAACGAGCAGTTCTTC.

CDR3 sequence reads: CATSGAGTGANVLTF. The CDR3 DNA reads TGTGCCACCAGTGGAGCGGGGACCGGGGCCAACGTCCTGACTTTC. The V gene is TRBV24-1, the J gene TRBJ2-6; 7 nucleotides line up with TRBD2. Germline V gene sequence: CDR1 KGHDR, CDR2 SFDVKD. The V gene end was trimmed by 5 bases and the J gene end by 4 bases; junction bases not matched to a gene: 4. The CDR3 is made up of 15 amino acids.

This clonotype was seen a handful of times. This could be a read error, since a much larger clone is one nucleotide away. The chain has TRBV11-2 and TRBJ2-2; D gene ambiguous. The CDR3 length is 12 residues. Trimming took off 5 bases at V and 6 bases at J, with 7 bases between the two ends. The germline CDR1 and CDR2 sequences are SGHAT and FQNNGV. The CDR3 is CASSRVAGELFF. For the CDR3, the DNA is TGTGCCAGCAGCAGGGTGGCCGGGGAGCTGTTTTTT.